This TCR beta chain was identified during a study of T-cell memory formation after mild COVID-19. The CDR3 totals 15 residues. Germline V gene lookup returns CDR1 MDHEN and CDR2 SYDVKM. Trimming cost V 6 bases and J 0 bases, with 12 bases left between them. 5'RACE with constant-segment primers built TCRalpha and TCRbeta cDNA libraries with UMIs. Each CDR3 protein is one row after TCRdb ran MiXCR on the 5' RACE reads. This sample carries roughly 450,000 distinct CDR3 sequences, roughly 18% of them seen once, and the ten largest clones take approximately 21%. On this clonotype: Its cognate antigen is unknown.

Whole-study results and caveats: Clones from the second wave (peaking day 37) had unconfirmed SARS-CoV-2 specificity. Day 15 to 85 contracting clones showed balanced CD4/CD8; later expanders leaned CD4+.

The chain joins TRBV28 to TRBJ1-5; D is perhaps TRBD1 (6 bases). Sequencing used PBMCs or a T cell subset sorted from them (not recorded which). This receptor was taken from a man younger than 35 who had mild COVID-19 (a few samples of this study predate the infection). Cell type and time point are not known. CDR3 sequence reads: CASSGQLYSNQPQHF. Here the CDR3 DNA reads TGTGCCAGCAGCGGACAGTTATATAGCAATCAGCCCCAGCATTTT. Looking up the rest from reference TRBV28 and TRBJ1-5 gives the full variable domain: DVKVTQSSRYLVKRTGEKVFLECVQDMDHENMFWYRQDPGLGLRLIYFSYDVKMKEKGDIPEGYSVSREKKERFSLILESASTNQTSMYLCASSGQLYSNQPQHFGDGTRLSIL.